Each of the 6 T cell receptor beta chains below was sequenced from the same sample in a study of CD8+ T cells in alopecia areata. It was cDNA, reverse transcribed from extracted RNA, that served as the sequencing template. Sequenced by immunoSEQ multiplex PCR; TCRdb stores in-frame clones only, minus some. Found here are hundreds of thousands of clones, 67% of them singletons; the top ten hold roughly 1.2%. Sequenced material: CD4+ T cells sorted from blood, taken at week 0. Receptors were obtained from a human donor with alopecia areata.

This clone was seen just once. The V gene is TRBV30, the J gene TRBJ1-3; D uncertain. The V end lost 3 bases, the J end lost 0 bases, and 12 bases lay between the germline ends. CDR1 GTSNPN and CDR2 SVGIG come from the germline V gene (reference sequence). The CDR3 has 15 amino acids. The CDR3 region is CAWSGSLSSGNTIYF. Here the CDR3 DNA reads TGTGCCTGGAGCGGCAGTCTCTCCTCTGGAAACACCATATATTTT.

The V and J genes are TRBV30 and TRBJ2-3; TRBD1 matches 8 bases. CDR3 length equals 15 residues. The trim removed 4 bases at V and 2 bases at J, leaving 8 bases unmatched. The germline gives CDR1 GTSNPN, CDR2 SVGIG (reference sequence). As DNA, the CDR3 is TGTGCCTGGAATCCAGGACAGGGAATCACAGATACGCAGTATTTT. Its protein product is CAWNPGQGITDTQYF. Full variable domain (outside the CDR3, taken from reference TRBV30 and TRBJ2-3): SQTIHQWPATLVQPVGSPLSLECTVEGTSNPNLYWYRQAAGRGLQLLFYSVGIGQISSEVPQNLSASRPQDRQFILSSKKLLLSDSGFYLCAWNPGQGITDTQYFGPGTRLTVL.

Of note for this clone: Other DNA variants within this sample encode the same CDR3. The V gene is TRBV30, the J gene TRBJ1-5, with D uncertain. The ends were cut back, 0 bases at V and 2 bases at J, with 5 bases in the middle. The germline V gene has CDR1 GTSNPN and CDR2 SVGIG (reference sequence). The CDR3 consists of 13 residues. As DNA, the CDR3 is TGTGCCTGGAGTGTAACGGGCAATCAGCCCCAGCATTTT. Translating it yields CAWSVTGNQPQHF.

This clone has more than one count but fewer than ten. CDR3 amino acids: CAWSQGGIEQFF. In DNA form, the CDR3 reads TGTGCCTGGAGTCAAGGGGGAATTGAGCAGTTCTTC. The chain carries TRBV30 and TRBJ2-1; D may be TRBD1 (6 bases). The CDR3 is 12 amino acids. Germline CDR1 GTSNPN, CDR2 SVGIG (reference sequence). V lost 2 bases to trimming and J lost 9 bases, with 11 bases between them.

The J gene is TRBJ1-1, the V gene TRBV30; 9 bases line up with TRBD1. Looked up from germline, CDR1 is GTSNPN and CDR2 is SVGIG (reference sequence). The CDR3 spans 10 residues. Trimming at V came to 8 bases and at J to 8 bases, leaving 3 bases not matched to a gene. The CDR3 DNA follows: TGTGCCCTAGGACAGGGGGAAGCTTTCTTT. This codes for CALGQGEAFF.

The chain recombines TRBV5-1 with TRBJ2-2, with 7 bases lining up with TRBD1. CDR1 and CDR2 from the germline V gene are SGHRS and YFSETQ. This CDR3 is built from 15 residues. Unmatched junction bases numbered 4, after V lost 4 bases and J lost 1 base. CDR3: CASSPRQGNTGELFF. The CDR3 DNA reads TGCGCCAGCAGCCCGAGACAGGGGAACACCGGGGAGCTGTTTTTT.